This T cell receptor beta chain was identified during a study of lymphopenia after photon versus proton radiotherapy. Notes on the study in general: After the lymphocyte nadir, photon-treated repertoires showed oligoclonal expansion, especially of CD8+ Temra cells. Better survival with proton therapy was suggested as possible, not demonstrated. In patients who died, overall survival fell as post-nadir TCR diversity dropped more.

Concerning this clone: Its target is unknown.

Germline CDR1 reads LNHDA; CDR2 reads SQIVND (reference sequence). This CDR3 contains 16 residues. V was pared by 5 bases and J by 0 bases, with 16 bases between. Sequencing used immunoSEQ multiplex PCR; TCRdb keeps in-frame clones, though not all of them. Of roughly 67,000 clones in the sample, approximately 91% are singletons; the top ten hold approximately 2.9%. The source was peripheral blood, collected from a patient treated with photon-based radiotherapy. J is TRBJ1-1 and V is TRBV19; D may be TRBD1 (6 bases). This receptor was identified in a woman in her 70s with pancreatic cancer. This CDR3 reads CASSPLPWTVNTEAFF. The DNA of the CDR3 is TGTGCCAGTAGTCCCCTCCCCTGGACAGTGAACACTGAAGCTTTCTTT.